This TCR beta chain was sequenced during a study of blood T cell repertoires in COVID-19. Study context: Some COVID-19 samples were acute and others convalescent; all came from the United States, Italy and Spain. PBMCs, B-cell-depleted T cells, or T cells were the source of the cDNA or gDNA that made up the material.

In the original analysis: Reference gene primer amplification yielded estimated nucleated cell counts. Produced via immunoSEQ multiplex PCR; TCRdb's table is partial and in-frame only. For V, J and clone size, that table is used; D and trimming come from the DNA. Of about 250,000 clones in the sample, just over 85% are singletons; the top ten hold 1.3% to 1.5%. In germline, CDR1 is MNHNS, CDR2 SASEGT. V was trimmed by 4 bases and J by 0 bases, leaving 13 bases between them. The CDR3 totals 16 residues. The V and J genes are TRBV6-1 and TRBJ1-3; D uncertain. The TCR comes from a man at least 80 years old with acute or convalescent COVID-19. The sample was peripheral blood. CDR3 sequence: CASSVAGLRSGNTIYF. The CDR3 bases are TGTGCCAGCAGTGTGGCAGGCCTTCGCTCTGGAAACACCATATATTTT.